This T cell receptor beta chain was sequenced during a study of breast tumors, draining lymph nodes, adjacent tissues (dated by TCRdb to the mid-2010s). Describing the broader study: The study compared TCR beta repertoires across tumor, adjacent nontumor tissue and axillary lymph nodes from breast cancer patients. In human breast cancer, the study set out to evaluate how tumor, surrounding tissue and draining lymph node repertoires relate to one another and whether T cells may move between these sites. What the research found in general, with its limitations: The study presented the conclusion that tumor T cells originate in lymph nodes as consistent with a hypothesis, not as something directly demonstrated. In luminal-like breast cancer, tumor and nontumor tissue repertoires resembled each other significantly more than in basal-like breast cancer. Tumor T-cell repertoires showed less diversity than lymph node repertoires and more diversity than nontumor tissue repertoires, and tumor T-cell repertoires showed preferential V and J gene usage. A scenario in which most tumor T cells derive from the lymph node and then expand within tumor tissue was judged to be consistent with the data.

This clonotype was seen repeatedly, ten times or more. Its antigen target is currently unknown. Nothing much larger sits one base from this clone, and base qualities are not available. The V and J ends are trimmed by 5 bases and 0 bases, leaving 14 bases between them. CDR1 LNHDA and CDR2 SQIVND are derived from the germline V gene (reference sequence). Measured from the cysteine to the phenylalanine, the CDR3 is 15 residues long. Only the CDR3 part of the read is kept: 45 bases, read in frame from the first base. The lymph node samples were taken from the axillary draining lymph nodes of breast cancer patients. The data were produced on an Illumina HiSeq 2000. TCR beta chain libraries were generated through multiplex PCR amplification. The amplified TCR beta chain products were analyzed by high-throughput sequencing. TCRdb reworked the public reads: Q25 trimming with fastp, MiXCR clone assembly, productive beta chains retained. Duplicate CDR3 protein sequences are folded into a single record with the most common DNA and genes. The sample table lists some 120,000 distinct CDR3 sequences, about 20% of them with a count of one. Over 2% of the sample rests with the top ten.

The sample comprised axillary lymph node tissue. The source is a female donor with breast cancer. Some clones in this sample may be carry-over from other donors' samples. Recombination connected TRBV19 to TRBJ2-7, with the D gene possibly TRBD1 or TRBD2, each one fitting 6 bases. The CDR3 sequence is CASSPQGGPSYEQYF. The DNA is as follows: TGTGCCAGTAGTCCCCAAGGGGGGCCCTCCTACGAGCAGTACTTC. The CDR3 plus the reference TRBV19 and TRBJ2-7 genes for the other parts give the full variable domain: DGGITQSPKYLFRKEGQNVTLSCEQNLNHDAMYWYRQDPGQGLRLIYYSQIVNDFQKGDIAEGYSVSREKKESFPLTVTSAQKNPTAFYLCASSPQGGPSYEQYFGPGTRLTVT.